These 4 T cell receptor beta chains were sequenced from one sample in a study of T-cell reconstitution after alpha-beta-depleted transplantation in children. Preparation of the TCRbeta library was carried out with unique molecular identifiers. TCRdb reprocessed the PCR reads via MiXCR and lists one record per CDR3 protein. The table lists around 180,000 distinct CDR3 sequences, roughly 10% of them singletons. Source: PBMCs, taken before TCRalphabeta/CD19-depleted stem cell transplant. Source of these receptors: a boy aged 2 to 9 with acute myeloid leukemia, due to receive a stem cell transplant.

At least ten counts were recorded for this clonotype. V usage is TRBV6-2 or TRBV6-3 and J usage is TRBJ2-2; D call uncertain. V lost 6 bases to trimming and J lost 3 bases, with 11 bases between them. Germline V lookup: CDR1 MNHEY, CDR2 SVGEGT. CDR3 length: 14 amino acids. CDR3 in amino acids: CASRDQSDTGELFF. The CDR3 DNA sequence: TGTGCCAGCAGGGACCAAAGCGACACCGGGGAGCTGTTTTTT.

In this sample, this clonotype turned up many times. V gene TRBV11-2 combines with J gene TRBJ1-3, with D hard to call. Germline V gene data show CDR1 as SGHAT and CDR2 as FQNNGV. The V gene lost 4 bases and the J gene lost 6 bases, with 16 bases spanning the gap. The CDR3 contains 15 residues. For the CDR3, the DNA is TGTGCCAGCAGCTCCCGGTCCCCCGAGGAAAACACCATATATTTT. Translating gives CASSSRSPEENTIYF. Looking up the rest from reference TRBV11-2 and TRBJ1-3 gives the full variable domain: EAGVAQSPRYKIIEKRQSVAFWCNPISGHATLYWYQQILGQGPKLLIQFQNNGVVDDSQLPKDRFSAERLKGVDSTLKIQPAKLEDSAVYLCASSSRSPEENTIYFGEGSWLTVV.

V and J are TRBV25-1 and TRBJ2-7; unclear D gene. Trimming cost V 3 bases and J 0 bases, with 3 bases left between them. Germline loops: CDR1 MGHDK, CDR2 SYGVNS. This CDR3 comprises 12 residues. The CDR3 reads CASSDSSYEQYF. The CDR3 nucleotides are TGTGCCAGCAGTGACAGCTCCTACGAGCAGTACTTC.

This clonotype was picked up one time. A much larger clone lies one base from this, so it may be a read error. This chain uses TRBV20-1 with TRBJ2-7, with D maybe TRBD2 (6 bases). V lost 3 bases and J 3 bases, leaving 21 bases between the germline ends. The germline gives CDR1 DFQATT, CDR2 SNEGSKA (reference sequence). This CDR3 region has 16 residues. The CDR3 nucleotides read TGCAGTGCTAGCCAGGCCCCGGGGGTCTTGAGCTACGAGCAGTACTTC. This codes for CSASQAPGVLSYEQYF.